The 21 T cell receptor beta chains below were found in one sample sequenced in a study of T cell responses to AZD1222 COVID-19 vaccine (dated by TCRdb to about 2021). The sample's time point label, in plain terms: about 28 days (+/-7) after the second vaccine dose. Library preparation was by the immunoSEQ multiplex PCR assay. TCRdb provides this immuneACCESS table in a form limited to in-frame rearrangements. Some clones are lacking; in checked studies, under half of them reflect an unresolved V gene, and why the rest are absent is not known. The sample table holds 110,000 or so clones, of which more than 70% were seen once. Clones ranked in the top ten supply less than 4.5% of the sample. Sequenced here: peripheral blood, sampled 28 days after the second AZD1222 dose. These receptors originate from an adult who received the AZD1222 COVID-19 vaccine.

The chain couples TRBV3-1 (or the pseudogene TRBV3-2) to TRBJ2-2; 8 bases are a match to TRBD2. The CDR3 contains 15 residues. Germline V gene lookup returns CDR1 LGHDT and CDR2 YNNKEL (reference sequence). V dropped 4 bases and J dropped 4; count of bases not matched to a gene: 5. CDR3 in DNA: TGTGCCAGCAGCCGCCTAGCGGGCCCCACCGGGGAGCTGTTTTTT. Translating it yields CASSRLAGPTGELFF.

This chain connects TRBV11-2 to TRBJ2-7, with TRBD2 identical over 7 bases. The CDR3 spans 14 residues. After removal of 6 bases from V and 2 bases from J, the junction contained 7 bases not matched to a gene. In germline, CDR1 is SGHAT, CDR2 FQNNGV. The CDR3 spells CASRLRGVPYEQYF. The CDR3 DNA follows: TGTGCCAGCAGGCTACGGGGGGTTCCCTACGAGCAGTACTTC.

The V and J genes are TRBV3-1 (or the pseudogene TRBV3-2) and TRBJ2-1; 9 bases line up with TRBD1. J was trimmed by 7 bases and V by 0 bases; bases with no gene match: 7. This CDR3 comprises 16 residues. The germline gives CDR1 LGHDT, CDR2 YNNKEL (reference sequence). The chain's CDR3 is CASSQDVKDRGNEQFF. The CDR3 DNA sequence: TGTGCCAGCAGCCAAGATGTAAAGGACAGGGGTAATGAGCAGTTCTTC.

The J gene is TRBJ1-2, the V gene TRBV6-2 or TRBV6-3; TRBD1 matches at 9 bases. The J segment lost 4 bases and the V segment lost 1 base, leaving 4 bases of the junction unmatched. This CDR3 has 15 amino acids. Germline CDR1 MNHEY, CDR2 SVGEGT. DNA for the CDR3: TGTGCCAGCAGTTACTGGACAGGGGAAAGCTATGGCTACACCTTC. It encodes CASSYWTGESYGYTF.

The chain uses TRBV7-2 and TRBJ2-1; D may be TRBD1 (5 bases). Germline lookup yields CDR1 SGHTA and CDR2 FQGNSA. The CDR3 sequence is 16 residues long. With 3 bases removed from V and 3 bases from J, the gap between germline ends came to 15 bases. CDR3 region: CASSLDHGAIYNEQFF. CDR3 sequence (DNA): TGTGCCAGCAGCTTGGACCATGGGGCTATCTACAATGAGCAGTTCTTC.

This clone came up once. V and J are TRBV6-5 and TRBJ1-2; D is undetermined. The germline CDR1 and CDR2 sequences are MNHEY and SVGAGI. V gave up 5 bases and J gave up 8 bases, with 15 bases separating them. The CDR3 is 13 amino acids. The DNA for the CDR3 is TGTGCCAGCAGTCACGGCGGATCTCAGGGCTACACCTTC. This gives the protein CASSHGGSQGYTF.

V and J are TRBV5-4 and TRBJ2-1; either TRBD1 or TRBD2 may supply D (5 bases each). The V end was cut by 0 bases, the J end by 6 bases, with 10 bases between. The CDR3 is 14 amino acids. The germline CDR1 and CDR2 sequences are SGHNT and YYREEE (reference sequence). The CDR3 spells CASSLGGKGNEQFF. CDR3 sequence (DNA): TGTGCCAGCAGCTTGGGGGGGAAAGGCAATGAGCAGTTCTTC.

CDR3 sequence reads: CASGLAPRALYSYEQFF. The CDR3 bases are TGTGCTAGTGGTTTGGCACCTCGGGCCCTATATTCGTATGAGCAGTTCTTC. The genes are TRBV12-5 and TRBJ2-1; no firm D call. Germline V gene sequence: CDR1 LGHNT, CDR2 FRNRAP. Trimming stripped 1 base from V and 8 bases from J, with 21 bases between. This CDR3 comprises 17 residues.

V gene TRBV6-5 combines with J gene TRBJ1-2; 9 bases line up with TRBD1. Unmatched junction bases numbered 4, after V lost 5 bases and J lost 6 bases. The CDR3 is made up of 13 amino acids. Germline V CDR1 and CDR2: MNHEY, SVGAGI. In nucleotides, the CDR3 is TGTGCCAGCAGTCAACGACAGGGGGATGGCTACACCTTC. This encodes CASSQRQGDGYTF.

The rearrangement joins TRBV4-2 to TRBJ1-1; the D is unclear. Trimming shortened V by 1 base and J by 5 bases, and 11 bases separated the two germline ends. Per the germline V gene, CDR1 is LGHNA and CDR2 is YNFKEQ. This CDR3 contains 14 residues. CDR3 DNA sequence: TGTGCCAGCAGCCAAGTTTATGGCTTTACTGAAGCTTTCTTT. Translating it yields CASSQVYGFTEAFF.

This rearrangement joins TRBV27 to TRBJ2-3, with TRBD2 matching 11 bases. This CDR3 has 14 residues. V trimming: 7 bases; J trimming: 1 base; junction bases outside the gene matches: 1. The V gene's germline CDR1 is MNHEY and CDR2 SMNVEV (reference sequence). In DNA, the CDR3 is TGTGCCAGCACGACTAGCGGGGGCACAGATACGCAGTATTTT. Translation: CASTTSGGTDTQYF.

The count of this clone is one. The V gene is TRBV19, the J gene TRBJ2-7; D tentatively reads TRBD1 or TRBD2 (5 bases each). The CDR3 length is 14 residues. In germline, CDR1 is LNHDA, CDR2 SQIVND (reference sequence). The V gene lost 4 bases and the J gene lost 0 bases, with 10 bases spanning the gap. The CDR3 sequence is CASSKGTVSYEQYF. CDR3 bases: TGTGCCAGTAGTAAGGGGACCGTCTCCTACGAGCAGTACTTC.

This clone has just one count. This rearrangement joins TRBV18 to TRBJ2-2; tentatively, D is TRBD2 (5 bases). V was cut by 1 base and J by 6 bases, with 12 bases left in between. This CDR3 is 15 amino acids long. The germline V gene has CDR1 KGHSH and CDR2 LQKENI. CDR3 in amino acids: CASSPQDSTPGELFF. CDR3 DNA sequence: TGTGCCAGCTCACCACAGGACTCCACTCCCGGGGAGCTGTTTTTT.

This clone was found a few times. The CDR3 sequence: CASSPGTGNLGYTF. CDR3 DNA sequence: TGCGCCAGCAGCCCCGGGACAGGCAACCTTGGCTACACCTTC. The chain combines TRBV5-1 with TRBJ1-2; 8 bases match TRBD1. The ends lost 4 bases at V and 7 bases at J; junction bases unmatched: 9. Germline V gene lookup returns CDR1 SGHRS and CDR2 YFSETQ. This CDR3 spans 14 amino acids.

The chain links TRBV19 to TRBJ2-1; D unclear. The CDR3 is made up of 14 amino acids. The germline gives CDR1 LNHDA, CDR2 SQIVND (reference sequence). Trimming pared 5 bases from V and 0 bases from J, leaving 8 bases between. CDR3 sequence: CASSAFSSYNEQFF. The CDR3 DNA is TGTGCCAGTAGTGCTTTCAGCTCCTACAATGAGCAGTTCTTC.

This clone occurred once. The chain uses TRBV2 and TRBJ1-1; 9 bases match TRBD1. The CDR3 contains 15 residues. Unmatched junction bases numbered 4, after V lost 4 bases and J lost 1 base. CDR1 is SNHLY, CDR2 FYNNEI, per germline. CDR3 coding DNA: TGTGCCAGCAGTGTTACAGGGGGCAAGAACACTGAAGCTTTCTTT. Residues: CASSVTGGKNTEAFF.

V usage is TRBV18 and J usage is TRBJ1-1, with TRBD1 matching over 9 bases. The germline gives CDR1 KGHSH, CDR2 LQKENI. V lost 2 bases to trimming and J lost 7 bases; unmatched junction nucleotides: 2. The CDR3 length is 13 residues. The CDR3 nucleotides are TGTGCCAGCTCACCAACGACAGGGGGTGAAGCTTTCTTT. Encoded protein: CASSPTTGGEAFF. Based on the CDR3 plus reference TRBV18 and TRBJ1-1, the full variable domain is NAGVMQNPRHLVRRRGQEARLRCSPMKGHSHVYWYRQLPEEGLKFMVYLQKENIIDESGMPKERFSAEFPKEGPSILRIQQVVRGDSAAYFCASSPTTGGEAFFGQGTRLTVV.

This clone was found once. This sequence joins TRBV27 and TRBJ1-5; D possibly corresponds to TRBD1 (5 bases). Germline loops: CDR1 MNHEY, CDR2 SMNVEV (reference sequence). The CDR3 is 15 amino acids. Trimming pared 6 bases from V and 5 bases from J, leaving 17 bases between. The CDR3 region is CASSRGQGRHQPQHF. DNA of the CDR3: TGTGCCAGCAGCCGGGGCCAGGGACGACATCAGCCCCAGCATTTT.

The chain recombines TRBV18 with TRBJ2-2; no clear D. The CDR3 extends over 15 amino acids. Per germline, CDR1 KGHSH and CDR2 LQKENI. Trimming took off 3 bases at V and 1 base at J, with 9 bases between the two ends. The CDR3 region has the DNA TGTGCCAGCTCACCGACGCTAGGGAACACCGGGGAGCTGTTTTTT. Its protein is CASSPTLGNTGELFF.

This chain uses TRBV30 with TRBJ2-7, with D maybe TRBD2 (5 bases). Germline CDR1 GTSNPN, CDR2 SVGIG (reference sequence). The CDR3 consists of 13 residues. V lost 4 bases and J 3 bases, leaving 13 bases between the germline ends. CDR3 loop: CAWNLGNNYEQYF. For the CDR3, the DNA is TGTGCCTGGAACCTCGGGAATAACTACGAGCAGTACTTC.

This clone appeared once. The rearrangement uses TRBV6-2 or TRBV6-3 and TRBJ2-7; TRBD2 agrees at 9 bases. CDR1 and CDR2 (germline): MNHEY, SVGEGT. The J segment lost 7 bases and the V segment lost 8 bases, leaving 21 bases of the junction unmatched. The CDR3 totals 17 residues. This CDR3 is CASRRAGSRGGAGEQYF. CDR3 nucleotides: TGTGCCAGCCGCCGCGCGGGATCGCGGGGGGGAGCGGGGGAGCAGTACTTC.